This TCR beta chain was captured in a study of Tregs in tolerant kidney transplant recipients. The overall study: Mixed chimerism was transient after nonmyeloablative marrow transplants from related graft donors.

Study outcomes and limitations: Findings come from small patient numbers and require larger validation. Nucleotide sequences could not be compared across some patients' samples due to primer changes. Tregs expanded with activated donor B cells seemed most donor-specific.

Libraries were prepared by immunoSEQ multiplex PCR; TCRdb keeps only in-frame clonotypes and omits some of them. Of about 77,000 clones in the sample, roughly 98% were seen once. The length of the CDR3 is 12 residues. V gave up 6 bases and J gave up 9 bases, with 9 bases separating them. CDR1 and CDR2 (germline): MNHEY, SMNVEV (reference sequence). Concerning this clone itself: Antigen: not known.

The receptor's source is a human donor who received a combined kidney and bone marrow transplant. The sample here was CD4+ T cells from blood, taken before the transplant. This chain joins TRBV27 and TRBJ1-6; TRBD1 might be the D (5 bases). The CDR3 spells CASSQGVSPLHF. In DNA form, the CDR3 reads TGTGCCAGCAGCCAAGGGGTTTCACCCCTCCACTTT.